This T cell receptor (beta chain) was obtained from a study of control samples from healthy donors and cancer patients (dated by TCRdb to about 2020). This clone was counted between two and nine times. Its antigen remains undetermined. There are no base qualities to consult, and no much larger clone falls within one base. Preparation of the library involved the immunoSEQ multiplex PCR assay. As stored in TCRdb, this immuneACCESS dataset retains in-frame rearrangements with V and J assigned. A fraction of the clones does not appear; measured against another copy, unresolved V genes explain less than half of the discrepancy, and the remainder lacks a known reason. The sample profile shows roughly 88,000 clones; just under 85% of them were found once. Of the sample, approximately 19% falls within the top ten clones. The sequence was collected from a young man in good health. Source material: blood.

The CDR3 amino acid sequence is: CASSSDRATDTQYF. In nucleotide form, the sequence is TGTGCCAGCAGTTCGGACAGGGCCACAGATACGCAGTATTTT. Here the chain combines TRBV6-5 and TRBJ2-3, with 8 central nucleotides matching TRBD1. From cysteine to phenylalanine, the CDR3 is 14 amino acids long. Only the CDR3 DNA is retained, 42 bases long and in frame from the first base. V ends up 4 bases short and J 2 bases short, with an unmatched junction base count of 2. CDR1 and CDR2 were assigned from the germline V gene as MNHEY and SVGAGI.